The 12 T cell receptor beta chains reported below all come from one sample, sequenced in a study of T cells in Graves' hyperthyroidism and ophthalmopathy. There were TCR beta CDR3 regions amplified from RNA transcripts. Initially, a first-round RT-PCR of the TCR CDR3 employed the HTBI primer set. TCRdb recomputed calls from the multiplex PCR reads with MiXCR, one row per CDR3 protein. The sample has about 160,000 distinct CDR3 sequences; about 9% are singletons. Sequenced: blood. Source of these receptors: a woman between 18 and 30 years old with Graves' hyperthyroidism that later progressed to Graves' ophthalmopathy.

With respect to this clonotype: A clone one base away is much larger, so this may be a read error. V and J are TRBV2 and TRBJ2-7; no clear D gene. The CDR3 runs to 12 residues. Germline CDR1 and CDR2: SNHLY and FYNNEI. The CDR3 region is CVSRDNNYEQYF. The CDR3 DNA follows: TGTGTCAGCAGAGACAACAACTACGAGCAGTACTTC.

At least ten counts were recorded for this clonotype. This chain joins TRBV10-2 and TRBJ2-7; 8 bases map to TRBD2. J gave up 0 bases and V 9 bases, and 7 bases lay outside the gene matches. Germline CDR1 is WSHSY and CDR2 is SAAADI. This CDR3 region has 14 residues. The CDR3 sequence: CASALAGGSYEQYF. The DNA of the CDR3 is TGCGCCAGTGCCCTGGCGGGGGGCTCCTACGAGCAGTACTTC.

With respect to this clonotype: A much larger clone lies a single base off, so this may be a read error. The chain recombines TRBV12-3 or TRBV12-4 with TRBJ2-5; possibly TRBD1 for D (6 bases). This CDR3 has 14 residues. The chain's CDR3 is CASSLASGEETPYF. The CDR3 bases are TGTGCCAGCAGTTTAGCGTCAGGGGAAGAGACCCCGTACTTC.

Points on this clonotype: This clone may be a read error of a much larger clone one base away. V usage is TRBV29-1 and J usage is TRBJ2-2, with a possible D match to TRBD2 (5 bases). Germline assignment: CDR1 SQVTM and CDR2 ANQGSEA. This CDR3 comprises 13 residues. Here the CDR3 reads CSVGFEVTGELLF. CDR3 DNA: TGCAGCGTTGGATTCGAAGTCACCGGGGAGCTGCTTTTT.

The chain links TRBV4-2 to TRBJ2-3; D gene ambiguous. The CDR3 has 15 residues. V was cut by 4 bases and J by 4 bases, with 15 bases left in between. Germline V gene sequence: CDR1 LGHNA, CDR2 YNFKEQ. The CDR3 is CASSPRGDAPDTQYF. In nucleotides, the CDR3 is TGTGCCAGCAGCCCGCGCGGAGACGCCCCAGATACGCAGTATTTT.

This clonotype has ten or more counts. This chain connects TRBV7-3 to TRBJ1-1; TRBD1 agrees at 7 bases. V trimming: 4 bases; J trimming: 3 bases; junction bases outside the gene matches: 8. CDR3 length: 15 residues. CDR1 and CDR2 from the germline V gene are SGHTA and FQGTGA. The CDR3 DNA reads as TGTGCCAGCAGCTCTCGGACAGGTGGGGACACTGAAGCTTTCTTT. This codes for CASSSRTGGDTEAFF.

A few counts support this clonotype. The rearrangement links TRBV27 to TRBJ2-1, with TRBD2 matching over 14 bases. The CDR3 sequence is 17 residues long. V lost 4 bases to trimming and J lost 10 bases; unmatched junction nucleotides: 12. Germline V gene sequence: CDR1 MNHEY, CDR2 SMNVEV (reference sequence). In DNA form, the CDR3 reads TGTGCCAGCAGTTCCTCACTGACTAGCGGGAGGGTCGGGGAGCAGTTCTTC. Amino acids: CASSSSLTSGRVGEQFF.

In its sample, this clonotype was seen many times. V gene TRBV28 combines with J gene TRBJ2-5; D is possibly TRBD2 (7 bases). Germline V gene data show CDR1 as MDHEN and CDR2 as SYDVKM. The CDR3 totals 16 residues. V gave up 1 base and J gave up 5 bases, with 17 bases separating them. The CDR3 coding sequence is TGTGCCAGCAGTTTATTGTCGGAGGGGGGGGCCGAGACCCAGTACTTC. The encoded protein is CASSLLSEGGAETQYF.

The V and J genes are TRBV11-2 and TRBJ2-3; 14 bases map to TRBD2. Germline V gene sequence: CDR1 SGHAT, CDR2 FQNNGV. The V segment lost 5 bases and the J segment 4 bases; nucleotides outside the gene matches: 8. The CDR3 totals 17 residues. In nucleotides, the CDR3 is TGTGCCAGCAGCCCCGGGACTAGCGGGAGACCTTCAGATACGCAGTATTTT. Translation: CASSPGTSGRPSDTQYF.

This clonotype was counted at least ten times. The chain carries TRBV14 and TRBJ2-3; D not resolved. This CDR3 spans 17 amino acids. Germline V gives CDR1 SGHDN, CDR2 FVKESK. V was shortened by 1 base and J by 4 bases, with 18 bases between the two germline ends. CDR3 coding DNA: TGTGCCAGCAGCCAAGGATATATCCTTTGGCCGTCAGATACGCAGTATTTT. It is translated as CASSQGYILWPSDTQYF.

This clonotype was counted many times. The chain carries TRBV11-2 and TRBJ2-2; perhaps TRBD1 as D (6 bases). CDR1 is SGHAT, CDR2 FQNNGV, per germline. The CDR3 loop spans 17 amino acids. The V end lost 5 bases, the J end lost 2 bases, and 18 bases lay between the germline ends. The CDR3 loop reads CASSLRPGAPNTGELFF. DNA for the CDR3: TGTGCCAGCAGCCTGCGGCCAGGGGCCCCTAACACCGGGGAGCTGTTTTTT.

The gene calls are TRBV7-6 and TRBJ2-5; the D is unclear. Trimming removed 1 base at V and 2 bases at J, with 11 bases between. CDR3 length: 15 residues. Looked up from germline, CDR1 is SGHVS and CDR2 is FNYEAQ. CDR3 region: CASSLEAGRQETQYF. The CDR3 DNA is TGTGCCAGCAGCTTAGAGGCAGGCCGACAAGAGACCCAGTACTTC.